The 13 T cell receptor beta chains below were found in one sample sequenced in a study of OX40 agonist ivuxolimab in advanced cancers. The table came from immunoSEQ multiplex PCR; TCRdb's copy has only in-frame clones and leaves some out. The table shows 75,000 to 90,000 clones, with approximately 85% occurring only once. The input for sequencing was CD4+ or CD8+ T cells sorted from blood, taken in a trial of the OX40 agonist ivuxolimab. The receptors come from an adult with an advanced solid tumor such as melanoma, head and neck, liver or kidney cancer.

This sequence joins TRBV10-3 and TRBJ2-7; tentative D call: TRBD2 (7 bases). CDR1 and CDR2 from the germline V gene are ENHRY and SYGVKD. Deletions cut 0 bases from V and 6 bases from J, with 18 bases between. This CDR3 has 16 residues. CDR3 bases: TGTGCCATCAGTGAGTCGGGGAGGGGGGGGTTCGCCGAGCAGTACTTC. Encoded protein: CAISESGRGGFAEQYF.

The V call is TRBV5-1, the J call TRBJ1-4, with TRBD1 matching 9 bases. J was trimmed by 7 bases and V by 0 bases; bases with no gene match: 4. The germline V gene has CDR1 SGHRS and CDR2 YFSETQ. The CDR3 totals 15 residues. The CDR3 DNA reads TGCGCCAGCAGCTTGGAAACAGGGGGCGGTGAAAAACTGTTTTTT. This encodes CASSLETGGGEKLFF.

The chain has TRBV5-1 and TRBJ2-3; 7 bases match TRBD2. With V trimmed by 4 bases and J by 2 bases, 10 bases remained unmatched. The length of the CDR3 is 16 residues. Per the germline V gene, CDR1 is SGHRS and CDR2 is YFSETQ. The CDR3 DNA reads as TGCGCCAGCAGCATTAACCCGGGGGGATACACAGATACGCAGTATTTT. Translating gives CASSINPGGYTDTQYF.

The chain carries TRBV7-2 and TRBJ1-2; TRBD1 matches 7 bases. V dropped 5 bases and J dropped 1; count of bases not matched to a gene: 4. Germline lookup yields CDR1 SGHTA and CDR2 FQGNSA. The CDR3 consists of 14 residues. DNA of the CDR3: TGTGCCAGCAGCCCTAGACAGGGTAACTATGGCTACACCTTC. The encoded protein is CASSPRQGNYGYTF.

V is TRBV5-4 and J is TRBJ2-3; D not certain. Germline V gives CDR1 SGHNT, CDR2 YYREEE (reference sequence). The CDR3 is 15 amino acids. Trimming took 1 base from V and 0 from J, leaving 9 bases between them. CDR3 bases: TGTGCCAGCAGCTTGCCCTTTGGGAGCACAGATACGCAGTATTTT. Its translation: CASSLPFGSTDTQYF.

This chain joins TRBV7-8 and TRBJ1-5; 8 bases line up with TRBD1. The CDR3 loop spans 16 amino acids. V lost 2 bases to trimming and J lost 3 bases; unmatched junction nucleotides: 6. Germline-derived CDR1 and CDR2 are SGHVS and FQNEAQ. CDR3 residues: CASSLTRQGNNQPQHF. The CDR3 DNA reads TGTGCCAGCAGCTTAACGAGACAGGGGAACAATCAGCCCCAGCATTTT.

The chain couples TRBV7-2 to TRBJ1-4; TRBD1 matches at 7 bases. V trimming: 1 base; J trimming: 6 bases; junction bases outside the gene matches: 2. Per germline, CDR1 SGHTA and CDR2 FQGNSA. CDR3 length: 14 amino acids. CDR3: CASSLGQGHEKLFF. In DNA, the CDR3 is TGTGCCAGCAGCTTAGGACAGGGCCATGAAAAACTGTTTTTT.

This chain links TRBV7-9 with TRBJ1-1, with D possibly matching TRBD1 (5 bases). The CDR3 extends over 17 amino acids. V was pared by 1 base and J by 1 base, with 16 bases between. Germline assignment: CDR1 SEHNR and CDR2 FQNEAQ (reference sequence). The CDR3 is CASSLGVGGHKNTEAFF. CDR3 coding DNA: TGTGCCAGCAGCTTAGGGGTTGGGGGTCACAAGAACACTGAAGCTTTCTTT.

This clone appeared once. The chain recombines TRBV7-2 with TRBJ2-5, with TRBD1 matching 8 bases. The CDR3 extends over 15 amino acids. V lost 5 bases, J lost 7 bases, and 12 bases stayed unmatched. Germline V lookup: CDR1 SGHTA, CDR2 FQGNSA. In DNA form, the CDR3 reads TGTGCCAGCAGCGTGGGACAGGTGGTCTGGGGGACCCAGTACTTC. As protein: CASSVGQVVWGTQYF.

The chain links TRBV7-8 to TRBJ2-5, with 8 bases fitting TRBD1. There are 19 residues in the CDR3. Unmatched junction bases numbered 18, after V lost 4 bases and J lost 2 bases. Germline V CDR1 and CDR2: SGHVS, FQNEAQ. CDR3 bases: TGTGCCAGCAGCTCCAGCAGCCCCATCAGGGGGCGTAGACAAGAGACCCAGTACTTC. It is translated as CASSSSSPIRGRRQETQYF.

This chain joins TRBV2 and TRBJ2-5; 9 nucleotides align to TRBD2. This CDR3 comprises 14 residues. Germline V gene sequence: CDR1 SNHLY, CDR2 FYNNEI. Unmatched junction bases numbered 3, after V lost 6 bases and J lost 1 base. CDR3 sequence reads: CASRPTSGQETQYF. The CDR3 bases are TGTGCCAGCAGACCGACTAGCGGCCAAGAGACCCAGTACTTC.

The chain recombines TRBV5-1 with TRBJ2-7; 9 bases align to TRBD1. The V segment lost 5 bases and the J segment 2 bases; nucleotides outside the gene matches: 14. This CDR3 has 17 amino acids. CDR1 is SGHRS and CDR2 is YFSETQ in the germline V gene. The CDR3, as DNA: TGCGCCAGCAGGGTACAGGGGGCGCGGAACGTGCCCTACGAGCAGTACTTC. Amino acids: CASRVQGARNVPYEQYF.

The chain links TRBV4-1 to TRBJ1-1, with 7 bases identical to TRBD1. V lost 4 bases to trimming and J lost 3 bases; unmatched junction nucleotides: 11. CDR3 size: 16 residues. Germline V gene data show CDR1 as MGHRA and CDR2 as YSYEKL. The CDR3, as DNA: TGCGCCAGCAGCCCCGGACAGGTCAGGGGGTACACTGAAGCTTTCTTT. Protein product: CASSPGQVRGYTEAFF.